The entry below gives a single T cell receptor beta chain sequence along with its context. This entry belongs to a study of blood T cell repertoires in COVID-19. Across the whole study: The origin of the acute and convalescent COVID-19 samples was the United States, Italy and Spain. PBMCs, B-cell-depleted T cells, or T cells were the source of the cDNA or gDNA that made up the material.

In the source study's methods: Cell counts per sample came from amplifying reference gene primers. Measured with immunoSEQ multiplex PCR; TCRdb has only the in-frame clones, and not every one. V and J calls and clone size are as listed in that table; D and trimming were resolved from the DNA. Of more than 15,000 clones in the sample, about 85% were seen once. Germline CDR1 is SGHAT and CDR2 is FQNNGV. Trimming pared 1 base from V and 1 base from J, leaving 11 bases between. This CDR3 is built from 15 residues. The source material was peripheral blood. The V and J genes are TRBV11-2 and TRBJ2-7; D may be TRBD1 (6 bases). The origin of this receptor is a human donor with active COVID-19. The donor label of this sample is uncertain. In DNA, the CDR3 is TGTGCCAGCAGCTTAGTCGGGACACTGTCCTACGAGCAGTACTTC. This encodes CASSLVGTLSYEQYF.